This TCR beta chain is drawn from a study of blood T cell repertoires in COVID-19. At the level of the study: The United States, Italy and Spain provided the acute and convalescent COVID-19 samples. The cDNA or gDNA used as material had been derived from T cells, B-cell-depleted T cells, or PBMCs.

CDR3 length: 16 residues. Trimming took off 4 bases at V and 6 bases at J, with 19 bases between the two ends. Looked up from germline, CDR1 is MNHNY and CDR2 is SVGAGI (reference sequence). The method was immunoSEQ multiplex PCR; TCRdb's version includes in-frame clones alone and lacks a portion of them. The data hold tens of thousands of clones, with around 85% observed a single time. This sequence was found in a human donor in a cohort sampled during active COVID-19. This sequence joins TRBV6-6 and TRBJ1-5; D is perhaps TRBD1 (5 bases). Sequenced material: peripheral blood. CDR3 sequence (DNA): TGTGCCAGCAGTTCTCAGGGCGGTAATTTTGGTCAGCCCCAGCATTTT. Its translation: CASSSQGGNFGQPQHF.